The entry that follows covers one T cell receptor (beta chain) sequence. V was pared by 7 bases and J by 9 bases, with 12 bases between. This CDR3 comprises 12 residues. The germline V gene has CDR1 MNHNS and CDR2 SASEGT. This record belongs to a study of technical replicates of blood from a handful of donors. Sequencing was performed with immunoSEQ multiplex PCR; in TCRdb, only in-frame clones are kept and a portion is missing. In the table there are approximately 80,000 clones, around nine tenths of which are singletons. The source is a human donor in good health. The sequenced sample consisted of T cells isolated from PBMCs. The chain joins TRBV6-1 to TRBJ1-4; D gene uncertain. The CDR3 DNA follows: TGTGCCAGCATAATTGAGGGCCAAAAACTGTTTTTT. This gives the protein CASIIEGQKLFF.